This T cell receptor (beta chain) was sequenced during a study of Ad26.COV2.S vaccination and SARS-CoV-2 variants. Some clones are missing from TCRdb's copy, which holds only in-frame ones; the method was immunoSEQ multiplex PCR. The sample includes 300,000 to 400,000 clones, approximately 90% seen only once; the top ten take under 5%. Trimming removed 4 bases at V and 2 bases at J, with 9 bases between. CDR1 and CDR2 from the germline V gene are SQVTM and ANQGSEA. The CDR3 covers 12 residues. Concerning this clone: Antigen: not known.

Study-wide points: Placebo and vaccine recipients had non-spike TCR breadth that was similar. Considerable breadth of spike-specific CD8+ and CD4+ T cell responses has reportedly been documented following vaccination. The study found higher spike-specific TCR breadth in vaccine than placebo recipients. Overall T cell responses may have been underestimated by the analyses of TCR breadth and depth.

The starting material was peripheral blood, obtained after recovery from COVID-19. This chain links TRBV29-1 with TRBJ2-7; D ambiguous. This receptor was obtained from a human donor who had recovered from COVID-19. The CDR3 loop is CSVGGSAYEQYF. CDR3 nucleotides: TGCAGCGTTGGTGGTTCAGCCTACGAGCAGTACTTC.